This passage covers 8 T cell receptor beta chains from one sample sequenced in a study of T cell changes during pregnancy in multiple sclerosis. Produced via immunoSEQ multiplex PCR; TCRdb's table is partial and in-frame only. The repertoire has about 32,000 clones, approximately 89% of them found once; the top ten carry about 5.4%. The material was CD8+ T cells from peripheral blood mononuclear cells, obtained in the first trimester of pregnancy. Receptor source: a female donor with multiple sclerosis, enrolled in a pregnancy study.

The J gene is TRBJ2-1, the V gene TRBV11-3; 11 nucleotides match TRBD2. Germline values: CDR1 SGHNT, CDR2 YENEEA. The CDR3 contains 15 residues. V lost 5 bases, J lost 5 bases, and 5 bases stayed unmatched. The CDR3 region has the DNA TGTGCCAGCAGCCCGGGGACTAGCGGAGACAATGAGCAGTTCTTC. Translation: CASSPGTSGDNEQFF.

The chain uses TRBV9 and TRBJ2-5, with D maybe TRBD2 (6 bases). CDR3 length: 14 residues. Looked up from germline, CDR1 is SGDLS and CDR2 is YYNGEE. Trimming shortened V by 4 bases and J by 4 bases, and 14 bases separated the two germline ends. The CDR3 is CASSPLEGRETQYF. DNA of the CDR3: TGTGCCAGCAGCCCATTGGAGGGTCGAGAGACCCAGTACTTC.

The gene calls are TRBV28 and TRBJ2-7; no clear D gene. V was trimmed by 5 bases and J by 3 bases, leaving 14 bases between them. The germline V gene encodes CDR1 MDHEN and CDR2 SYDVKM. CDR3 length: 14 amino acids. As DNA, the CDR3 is TGTGCCAGCAGTCCCTTGGCGGAGTACTACGAGCAGTACTTC. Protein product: CASSPLAEYYEQYF.

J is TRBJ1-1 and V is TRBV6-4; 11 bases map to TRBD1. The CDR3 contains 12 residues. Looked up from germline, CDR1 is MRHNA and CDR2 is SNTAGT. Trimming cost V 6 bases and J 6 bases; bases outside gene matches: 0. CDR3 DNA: TGTGCCAGCAGGGGACAGGGGGCTGAAGCTTTCTTT. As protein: CASRGQGAEAFF.

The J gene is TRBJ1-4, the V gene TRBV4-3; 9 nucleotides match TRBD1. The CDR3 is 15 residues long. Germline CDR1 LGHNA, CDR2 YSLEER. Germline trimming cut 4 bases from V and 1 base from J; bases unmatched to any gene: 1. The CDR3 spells CASSLDRGTNEKLFF. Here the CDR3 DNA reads TGCGCCAGCAGCCTGGACAGGGGAACTAATGAAAAACTGTTTTTT.

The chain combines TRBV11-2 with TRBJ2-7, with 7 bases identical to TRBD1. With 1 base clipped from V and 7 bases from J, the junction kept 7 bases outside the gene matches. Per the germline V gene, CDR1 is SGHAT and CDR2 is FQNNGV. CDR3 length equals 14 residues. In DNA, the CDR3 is TGTGCCAGCAGCTTAGGAAGGGGGCGCTGGGAGCAGTACTTC. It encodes CASSLGRGRWEQYF.

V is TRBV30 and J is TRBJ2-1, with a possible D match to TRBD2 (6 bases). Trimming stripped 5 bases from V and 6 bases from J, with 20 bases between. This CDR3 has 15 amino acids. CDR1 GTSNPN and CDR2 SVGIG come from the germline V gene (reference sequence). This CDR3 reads CAWGIGAGRGNEQFF. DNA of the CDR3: TGTGCCTGGGGCATCGGAGCGGGCCGGGGCAATGAGCAGTTCTTC.

The chain's CDR3 is CAWNLAGVFTGELFF. CDR3 coding DNA: TGTGCCTGGAACCTAGCGGGAGTTTTCACCGGGGAGCTGTTTTTT. The rearrangement uses TRBV30 and TRBJ2-2, with 10 bases identical to TRBD2. Trimming at V came to 4 bases and at J to 4 bases, leaving 6 bases not matched to a gene. Germline loops: CDR1 GTSNPN, CDR2 SVGIG (reference sequence). CDR3 length: 15 amino acids. Complete variable domain (other parts from reference TRBV30 and TRBJ2-2): SQTIHQWPATLVQPVGSPLSLECTVEGTSNPNLYWYRQAAGRGLQLLFYSVGIGQISSEVPQNLSASRPQDRQFILSSKKLLLSDSGFYLCAWNLAGVFTGELFFGEGSRLTVL.